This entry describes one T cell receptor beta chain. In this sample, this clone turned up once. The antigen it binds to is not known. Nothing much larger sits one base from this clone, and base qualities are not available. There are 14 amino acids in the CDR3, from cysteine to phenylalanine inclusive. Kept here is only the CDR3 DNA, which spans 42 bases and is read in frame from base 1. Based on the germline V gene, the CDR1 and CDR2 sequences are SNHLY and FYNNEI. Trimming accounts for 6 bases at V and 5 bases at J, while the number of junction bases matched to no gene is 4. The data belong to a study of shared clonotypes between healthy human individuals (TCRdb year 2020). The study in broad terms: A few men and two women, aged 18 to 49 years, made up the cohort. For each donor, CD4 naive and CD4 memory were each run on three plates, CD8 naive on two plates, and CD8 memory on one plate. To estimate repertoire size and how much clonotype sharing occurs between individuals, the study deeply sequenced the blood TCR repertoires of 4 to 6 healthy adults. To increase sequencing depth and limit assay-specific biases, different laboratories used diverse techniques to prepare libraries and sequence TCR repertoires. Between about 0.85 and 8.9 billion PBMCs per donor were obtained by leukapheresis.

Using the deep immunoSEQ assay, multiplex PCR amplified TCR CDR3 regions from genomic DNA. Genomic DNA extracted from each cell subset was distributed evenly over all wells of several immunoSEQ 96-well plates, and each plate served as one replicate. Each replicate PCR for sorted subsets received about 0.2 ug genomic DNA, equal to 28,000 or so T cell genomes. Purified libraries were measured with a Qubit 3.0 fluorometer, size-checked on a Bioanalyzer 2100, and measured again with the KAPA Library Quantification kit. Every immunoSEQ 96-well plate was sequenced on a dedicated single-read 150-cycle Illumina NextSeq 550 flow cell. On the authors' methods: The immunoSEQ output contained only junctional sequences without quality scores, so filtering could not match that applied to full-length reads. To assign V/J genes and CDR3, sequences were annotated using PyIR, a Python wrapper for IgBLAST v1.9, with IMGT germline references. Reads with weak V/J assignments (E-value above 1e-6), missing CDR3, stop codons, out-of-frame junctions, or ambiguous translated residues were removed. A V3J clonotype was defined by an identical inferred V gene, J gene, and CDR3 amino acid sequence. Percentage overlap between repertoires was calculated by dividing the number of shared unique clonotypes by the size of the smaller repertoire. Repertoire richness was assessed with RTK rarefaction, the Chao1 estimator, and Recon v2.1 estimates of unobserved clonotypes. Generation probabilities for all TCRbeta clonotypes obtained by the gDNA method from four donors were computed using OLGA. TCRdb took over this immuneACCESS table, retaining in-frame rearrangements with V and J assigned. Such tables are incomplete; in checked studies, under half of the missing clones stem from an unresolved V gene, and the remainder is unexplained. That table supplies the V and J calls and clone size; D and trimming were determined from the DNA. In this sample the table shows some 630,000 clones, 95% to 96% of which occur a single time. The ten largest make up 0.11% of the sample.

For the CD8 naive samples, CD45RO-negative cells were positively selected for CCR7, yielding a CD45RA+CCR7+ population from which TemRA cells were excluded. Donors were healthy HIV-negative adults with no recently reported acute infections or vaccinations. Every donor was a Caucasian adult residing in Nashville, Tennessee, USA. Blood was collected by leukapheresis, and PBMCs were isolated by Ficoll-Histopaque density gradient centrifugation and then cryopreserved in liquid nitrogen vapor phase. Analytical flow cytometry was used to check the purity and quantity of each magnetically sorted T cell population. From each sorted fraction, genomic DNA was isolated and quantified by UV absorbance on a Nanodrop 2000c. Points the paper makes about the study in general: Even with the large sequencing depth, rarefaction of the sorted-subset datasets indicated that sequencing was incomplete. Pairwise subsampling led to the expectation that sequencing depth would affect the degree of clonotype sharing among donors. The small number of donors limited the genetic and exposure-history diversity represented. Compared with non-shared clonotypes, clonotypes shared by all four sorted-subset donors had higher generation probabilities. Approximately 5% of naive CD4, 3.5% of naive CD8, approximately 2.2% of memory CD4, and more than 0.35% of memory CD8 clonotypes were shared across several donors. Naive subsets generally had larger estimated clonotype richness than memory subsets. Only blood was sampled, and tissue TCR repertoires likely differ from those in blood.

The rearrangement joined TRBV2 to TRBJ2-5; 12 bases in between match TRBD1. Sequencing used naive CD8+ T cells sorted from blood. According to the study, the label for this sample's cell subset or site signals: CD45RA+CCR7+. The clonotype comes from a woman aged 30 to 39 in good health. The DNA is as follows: TGTGCCAGCAGGGGACAGGGGGCCCGCGAGACCCAGTACTTC. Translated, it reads CASRGQGARETQYF.